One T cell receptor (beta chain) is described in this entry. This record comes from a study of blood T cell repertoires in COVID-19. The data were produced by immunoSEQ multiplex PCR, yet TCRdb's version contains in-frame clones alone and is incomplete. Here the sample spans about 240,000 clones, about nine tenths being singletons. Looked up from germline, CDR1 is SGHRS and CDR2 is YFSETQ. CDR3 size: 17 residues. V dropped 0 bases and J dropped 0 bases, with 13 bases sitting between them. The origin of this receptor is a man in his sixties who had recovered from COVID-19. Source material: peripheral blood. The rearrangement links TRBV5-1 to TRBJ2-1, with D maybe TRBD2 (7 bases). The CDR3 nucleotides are TGCGCCAGCAGCTTGGGGACGCGGGGGCCCTCCTACAATGAGCAGTTCTTC. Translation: CASSLGTRGPSYNEQFF.